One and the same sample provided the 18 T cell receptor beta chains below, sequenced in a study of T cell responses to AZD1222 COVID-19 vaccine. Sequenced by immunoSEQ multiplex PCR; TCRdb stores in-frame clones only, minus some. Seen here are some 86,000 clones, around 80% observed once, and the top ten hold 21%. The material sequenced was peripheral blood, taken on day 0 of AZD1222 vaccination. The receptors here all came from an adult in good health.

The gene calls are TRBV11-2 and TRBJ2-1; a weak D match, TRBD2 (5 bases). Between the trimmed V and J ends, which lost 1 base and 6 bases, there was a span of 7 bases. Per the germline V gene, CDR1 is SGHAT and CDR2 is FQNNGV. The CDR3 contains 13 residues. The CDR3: CASSLGLFNEQFF. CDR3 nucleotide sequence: TGTGCCAGCAGCTTAGGACTATTCAATGAGCAGTTCTTC.

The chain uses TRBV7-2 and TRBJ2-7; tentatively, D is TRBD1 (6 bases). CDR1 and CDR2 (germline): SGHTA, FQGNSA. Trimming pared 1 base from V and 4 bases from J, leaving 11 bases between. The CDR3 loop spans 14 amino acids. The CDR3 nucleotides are TGTGCCAGCAGCTTAGGTGTCACAGGGTACGAGCAGTACTTC. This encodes CASSLGVTGYEQYF.

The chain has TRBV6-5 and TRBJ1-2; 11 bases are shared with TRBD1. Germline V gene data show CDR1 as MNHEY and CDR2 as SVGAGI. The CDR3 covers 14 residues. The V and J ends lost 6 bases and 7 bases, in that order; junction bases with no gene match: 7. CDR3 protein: CASRGQGVVFGYTF. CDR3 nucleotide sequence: TGTGCCAGCAGGGGACAGGGGGTCGTCTTTGGCTACACCTTC.

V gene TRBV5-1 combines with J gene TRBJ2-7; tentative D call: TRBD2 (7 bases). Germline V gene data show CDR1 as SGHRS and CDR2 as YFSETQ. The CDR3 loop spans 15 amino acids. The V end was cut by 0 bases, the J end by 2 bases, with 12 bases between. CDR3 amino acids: CASSLGQGRAYEQYF. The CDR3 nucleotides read TGCGCCAGCAGCTTGGGGCAGGGGAGGGCCTACGAGCAGTACTTC. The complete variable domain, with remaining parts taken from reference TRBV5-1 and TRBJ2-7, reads KAGVTQTPRYLIKTRGQQVTLSCSPISGHRSVSWYQQTPGQGLQFLFEYFSETQRNKGNFPGRFSGRQFSNSRSEMNVSTLELGDSALYLCASSLGQGRAYEQYFGPGTRLTVT.

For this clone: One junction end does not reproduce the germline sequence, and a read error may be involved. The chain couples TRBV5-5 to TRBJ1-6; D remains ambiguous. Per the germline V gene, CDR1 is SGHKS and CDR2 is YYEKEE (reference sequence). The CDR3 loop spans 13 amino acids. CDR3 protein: CASSRSYNSPLHF. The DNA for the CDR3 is TGTGCCAGCAGTAGGTCCTACAATTCACCCCTCCACTTT.

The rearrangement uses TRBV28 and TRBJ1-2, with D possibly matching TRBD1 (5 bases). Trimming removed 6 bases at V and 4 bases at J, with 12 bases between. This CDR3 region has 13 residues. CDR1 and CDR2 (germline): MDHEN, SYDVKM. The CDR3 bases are TGTGCCAGCAGGGTTACAGGTGTCTATGGCTACACCTTC. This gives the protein CASRVTGVYGYTF.

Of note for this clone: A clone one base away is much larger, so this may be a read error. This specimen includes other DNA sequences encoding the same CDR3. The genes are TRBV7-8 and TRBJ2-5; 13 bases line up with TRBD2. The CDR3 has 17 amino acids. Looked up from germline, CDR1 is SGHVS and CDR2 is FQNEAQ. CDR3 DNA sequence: TGTGCCAGTAGCTTAGCGGGACTAGCGGGAATTCAAGAGACCCAGTACTTC. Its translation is CASSLAGLAGIQETQYF.

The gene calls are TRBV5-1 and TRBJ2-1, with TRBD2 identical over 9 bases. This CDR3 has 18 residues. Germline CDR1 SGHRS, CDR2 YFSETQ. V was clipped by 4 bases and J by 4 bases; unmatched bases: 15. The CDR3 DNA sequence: TGCGCCAGCAGCCCCTGGGGTGTAGCGGGAGCTAGGTACAATGAGCAGTTCTTC. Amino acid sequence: CASSPWGVAGARYNEQFF.

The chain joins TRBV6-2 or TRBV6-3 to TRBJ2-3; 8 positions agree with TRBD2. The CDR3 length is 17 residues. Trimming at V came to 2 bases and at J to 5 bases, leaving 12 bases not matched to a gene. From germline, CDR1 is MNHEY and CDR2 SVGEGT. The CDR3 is CASSYTFLAGGRDTQYF. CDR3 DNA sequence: TGTGCCAGCAGTTACACCTTCCTAGCGGGTGGTAGAGATACGCAGTATTTT.

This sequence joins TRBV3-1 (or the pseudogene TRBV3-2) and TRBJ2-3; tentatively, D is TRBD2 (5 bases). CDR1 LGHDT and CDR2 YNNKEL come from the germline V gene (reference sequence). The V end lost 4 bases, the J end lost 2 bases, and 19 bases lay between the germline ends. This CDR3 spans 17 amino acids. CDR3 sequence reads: CASSLWSSGVNTDTQYF. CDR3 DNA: TGTGCCAGCAGCCTTTGGTCGAGCGGAGTTAACACAGATACGCAGTATTTT.

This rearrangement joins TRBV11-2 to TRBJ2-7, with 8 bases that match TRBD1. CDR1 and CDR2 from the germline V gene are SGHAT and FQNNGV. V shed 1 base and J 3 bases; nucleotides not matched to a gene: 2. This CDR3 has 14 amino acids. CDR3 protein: CASSLGGQGYEQYF. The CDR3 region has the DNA TGTGCCAGCAGCTTAGGAGGACAGGGCTACGAGCAGTACTTC.

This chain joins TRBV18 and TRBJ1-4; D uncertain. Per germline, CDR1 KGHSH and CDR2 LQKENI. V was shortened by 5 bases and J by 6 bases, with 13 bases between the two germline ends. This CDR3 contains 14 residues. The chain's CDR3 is CASSTTAGDEKLFF. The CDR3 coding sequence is TGTGCCAGCTCAACGACGGCCGGGGATGAAAAACTGTTTTTT.

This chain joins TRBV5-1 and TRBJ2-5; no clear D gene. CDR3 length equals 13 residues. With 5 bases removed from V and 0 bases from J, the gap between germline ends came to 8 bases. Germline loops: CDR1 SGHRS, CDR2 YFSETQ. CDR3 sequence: CASRTEYQETQYF. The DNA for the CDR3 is TGCGCCAGCAGGACGGAGTACCAAGAGACCCAGTACTTC.

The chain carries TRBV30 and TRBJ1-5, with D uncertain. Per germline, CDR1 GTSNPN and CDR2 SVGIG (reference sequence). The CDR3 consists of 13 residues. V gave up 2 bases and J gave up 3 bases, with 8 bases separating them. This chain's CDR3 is CAWSSGLNQPQHF. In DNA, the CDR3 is TGTGCCTGGAGTTCGGGTCTCAATCAGCCCCAGCATTTT.

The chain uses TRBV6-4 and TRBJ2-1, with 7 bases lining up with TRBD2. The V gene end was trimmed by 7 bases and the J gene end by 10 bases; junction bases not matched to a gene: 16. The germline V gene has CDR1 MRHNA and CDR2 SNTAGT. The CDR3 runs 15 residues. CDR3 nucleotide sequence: TGTGCCAGCACTAACCCACTAGCGCCCAAGGGGGAGCAGTTCTTC. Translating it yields CASTNPLAPKGEQFF.

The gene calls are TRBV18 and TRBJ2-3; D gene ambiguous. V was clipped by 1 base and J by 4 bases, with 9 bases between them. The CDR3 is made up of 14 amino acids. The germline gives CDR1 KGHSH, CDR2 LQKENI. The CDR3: CASSPRTPSDTQYF. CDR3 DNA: TGTGCCAGCTCACCACGCACACCCTCAGATACGCAGTATTTT. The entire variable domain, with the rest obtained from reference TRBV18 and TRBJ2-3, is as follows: NAGVMQNPRHLVRRRGQEARLRCSPMKGHSHVYWYRQLPEEGLKFMVYLQKENIIDESGMPKERFSAEFPKEGPSILRIQQVVRGDSAAYFCASSPRTPSDTQYFGPGTRLTVL.

CDR3 region: CASSKRQGNHEQYF. CDR3 nucleotides: TGTGCCAGCAGCAAACGACAGGGGAACCACGAGCAGTACTTC. The V gene is TRBV7-9, the J gene TRBJ2-7; TRBD1 matches 8 bases. The CDR3 is 14 residues long. V shed 5 bases, J shed 5 bases, and the junction held 8 bases outside the gene matches. Germline CDR1 reads SEHNR; CDR2 reads FQNEAQ (reference sequence).

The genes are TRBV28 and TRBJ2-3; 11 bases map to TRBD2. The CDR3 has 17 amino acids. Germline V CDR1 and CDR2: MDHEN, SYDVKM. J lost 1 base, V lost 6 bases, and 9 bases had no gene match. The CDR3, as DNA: TGTGCCAGCAGATCATTTAGCGGGAGGGCCGGCACAGATACGCAGTATTTT. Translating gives CASRSFSGRAGTDTQYF.